This TCR beta chain appears in the sequencing data of a study of Tregs in tolerant kidney transplant recipients. Study outcomes and limitations: The small number of patients limits these findings pending further validation. Tolerant patients' donor-specific Tregs expanded beyond overall Tregs, suggesting antigen-driven growth.

CD4+CD25+CD127- Tregs, CD4+CD25- non-Tregs, CD4 and CD8 cells were sorted. Assay: immunoSEQ multiplex PCR; the TCRdb copy retains only in-frame clones and omits some. The sample records 90,000 to 130,000 clones, 90% being singletons. Points on this clone: As yet, its antigen is unknown.

Germline V gene data show CDR1 as WSHSY and CDR2 as SAAADI. The CDR3 extends over 13 amino acids. The V gene lost 8 bases and the J gene lost 4 bases, with 9 bases spanning the gap. The source was CD4+ T cells from blood, collected before the transplant. This clonotype was obtained from a human donor who received a combined kidney and bone marrow transplant. The J gene is TRBJ2-6, the V gene TRBV10-2; possible D gene TRBD2, 6 bases. DNA of the CDR3: TGCGCCAGCGGGGCGGGGGGGGCCAACGTCCTGACTTTC. It encodes CASGAGGANVLTF.